Below, 27 T cell receptor beta chains from the same sample are listed, as sequenced in a study of graft-versus-host responses after intestinal transplantation. These receptors lack a known antigen. Using immunoSEQ multiplex PCR, the repertoire was profiled, and TCRdb retains in-frame clones only, with some absent. Of roughly 130,000 clones listed, approximately 91% were seen once; the top ten hold around 0.19%. Material: unstimulated CD4+ T cells sorted from spleen or lymph node cells, obtained before intestinal transplant. These receptors all come from a human donor who received an intestinal transplant.

The chain combines TRBV5-8 with TRBJ2-1; 14 nucleotides match TRBD2. The V and J ends lost 4 bases and 3 bases, in that order; junction bases with no gene match: 15. This CDR3 is 20 amino acids long. The V gene's germline CDR1 is SGHTS and CDR2 YDEGEE. The CDR3 region is CASSPVRLAGGSLYYNEQFF. CDR3 nucleotides: TGTGCCAGCAGCCCGGTCCGACTAGCGGGAGGGTCCTTATACTACAATGAGCAGTTCTTC.

The chain carries TRBV9 and TRBJ2-1; TRBD2 matches at 9 bases. The CDR3 runs to 17 residues. V was pared by 0 bases and J by 9 bases, with 13 bases of the junction left unmatched. Germline CDR1 is SGDLS and CDR2 is YYNGEE. The CDR3 bases are TGTGCCAGCAGCGTAGTTAGTAGCGGGAGTCCAAACGGTGAGCAGTTCTTC. Its protein is CASSVVSSGSPNGEQFF.

The chain links TRBV15 to TRBJ2-2, with 11 bases that match TRBD2. The CDR3 totals 18 residues. From germline, CDR1 is LNHNV and CDR2 YYDKDF (reference sequence). The ends lost 4 bases at V and 4 bases at J; junction bases unmatched: 11. The CDR3 reads CATSTEKPGLAVTGELFF. CDR3 nucleotide sequence: TGTGCCACCAGCACTGAAAAACCGGGACTAGCGGTCACCGGGGAGCTGTTTTTT.

The rearrangement uses TRBV9 and TRBJ2-7, with D uncertain. Germline-derived CDR1 and CDR2 are SGDLS and YYNGEE. V lost 3 bases to trimming and J lost 0 bases, with 13 bases between them. The length of the CDR3 is 15 residues. CDR3 sequence reads: CASSAGSTASYEQYF. CDR3 coding DNA: TGTGCCAGCAGCGCTGGTTCTACAGCCTCCTACGAGCAGTACTTC.

This chain uses TRBV5-4 with TRBJ1-1; 8 bases line up with TRBD1. The length of the CDR3 is 14 residues. After removal of 4 bases from V and 2 bases from J, the junction contained 4 bases not matched to a gene. Germline V gene data show CDR1 as SGHNT and CDR2 as YYREEE (reference sequence). CDR3 DNA sequence: TGTGCCAGCAGCCTCCCAGGGGGCAACACTGAAGCTTTCTTT. This sequence encodes CASSLPGGNTEAFF.

This chain joins TRBV10-3 and TRBJ1-2, with D tentatively TRBD1 (6 bases). This CDR3 region has 15 residues. Germline CDR1 reads ENHRY; CDR2 reads SYGVKD. The V and J ends lost 4 bases and 3 bases respectively, with 15 bases between them. The CDR3 DNA follows: TGTGCCATCAGTGGCCCCAGGGGCGCGGACTATGGCTACACCTTC. Encoded protein: CAISGPRGADYGYTF.

The chain is built from TRBV28 and TRBJ2-5; D may match TRBD1 or TRBD2 (5 bases each). CDR1 and CDR2 from the germline V gene are MDHEN and SYDVKM. This CDR3 spans 14 amino acids. Between the trimmed V and J ends, which lost 1 base and 1 base, there was a span of 7 bases. CDR3 protein: CASSLSGGQETQYF. DNA of the CDR3: TGTGCCAGCAGTTTATCTGGGGGCCAAGAGACCCAGTACTTC.

CDR3 protein: CASSRRQETQYF. The CDR3 bases are TGTGCCAGCAGTCGCCGTCAAGAGACCCAGTACTTC. J is TRBJ2-5 and V is TRBV28; D uncertain. The V end lost 5 bases, the J end lost 2 bases, and 6 bases lay between the germline ends. The CDR3 runs to 12 residues. Germline CDR1 and CDR2: MDHEN and SYDVKM.

The V call is TRBV6-1, the J call TRBJ1-1; D unresolved. Germline V gene data show CDR1 as MNHNS and CDR2 as SASEGT. The CDR3 loop spans 16 amino acids. V gave up 3 bases and J gave up 1 base, with 15 bases separating them. This CDR3 reads CASSDSSQVGNTEAFF. The CDR3 bases are TGTGCCAGCAGTGATAGCAGCCAGGTTGGGAACACTGAAGCTTTCTTT.

The chain recombines TRBV19 with TRBJ2-7; no clear D gene. Germline CDR1 LNHDA, CDR2 SQIVND (reference sequence). V lost 8 bases, J lost 5 bases, and 13 bases lay in between. CDR3 size: 12 residues. DNA for the CDR3: TGTGCCAGTCGATCGGTGGGCGACGAGCAGTACTTC. The encoded protein is CASRSVGDEQYF.

The chain is built from TRBV9 and TRBJ1-6; D not resolved. The CDR3 length is 14 residues. CDR1 is SGDLS, CDR2 YYNGEE, per germline. V lost 3 bases and J lost 3, with 7 bases in between. This CDR3 is CASSAGYYNSPLHF. DNA of the CDR3: TGTGCCAGCAGCGCGGGGTACTATAATTCACCCCTCCACTTT.

The rearrangement uses TRBV5-6 and TRBJ2-5; D tentatively reads TRBD1 or TRBD2 (5 bases each). The CDR3 extends over 14 amino acids. Trimming cost V 4 bases and J 4 bases, with 14 bases left between them. CDR1 is SGHDT, CDR2 YYEEEE, per germline. The CDR3 region has the DNA TGTGCCAGCAGCATGAGGGGCAATGGAGAGACCCAGTACTTC. This codes for CASSMRGNGETQYF.

The count of this clone is one. V gene TRBV28 combines with J gene TRBJ1-3; no firm D call. V dropped 5 bases and J dropped 0 bases, with 11 bases sitting between them. Germline-derived CDR1 and CDR2 are MDHEN and SYDVKM. The CDR3 is 15 amino acids. The CDR3 region is CASSGPVNSGNTIYF. CDR3 coding DNA: TGTGCCAGCAGTGGCCCAGTGAACTCTGGAAACACCATATATTTT.

This clone was counted once. The chain links TRBV11-2 to TRBJ2-5; either TRBD1 or TRBD2 may supply D (5 bases each). In germline, CDR1 is SGHAT, CDR2 FQNNGV. V was pared by 5 bases and J by 3 bases, with 10 bases between. This CDR3 has 13 residues. The CDR3 bases are TGTGCCAGCAGCCGGGACGGAGAAGAGACCCAGTACTTC. It is translated as CASSRDGEETQYF.

This chain joins TRBV28 and TRBJ2-1, with 7 bases that match TRBD2. Germline CDR1 is MDHEN and CDR2 is SYDVKM. Trimming took 5 bases from V and 7 from J; bases not matched to a gene: 11. This CDR3 region has 15 residues. The CDR3 coding sequence is TGTGCCAGCAGTGCCATACTAGCGTTGGGGAATGAGCAGTTCTTC. This translates into CASSAILALGNEQFF.

The chain carries TRBV19 and TRBJ2-7; D gene ambiguous. Trimming removed 0 bases from V and 3 bases from J, with 3 bases in between. The CDR3 consists of 12 residues. Germline V CDR1 and CDR2: LNHDA, SQIVND (reference sequence). CDR3 region: CASSIEGYEQYF. CDR3 DNA sequence: TGTGCCAGTAGTATAGAAGGCTACGAGCAGTACTTC.

The gene calls are TRBV30 and TRBJ2-7; TRBD2 might be the D (5 bases). The CDR3 runs to 15 residues. Germline assignment: CDR1 GTSNPN and CDR2 SVGIG (reference sequence). Trimming took 0 bases from V and 0 from J, leaving 12 bases between them. The DNA of the CDR3 is TGTGCCTGGAGTGTAAGAGGGCCCAGCTCCTACGAGCAGTACTTC. Translated, it gives CAWSVRGPSSYEQYF.

This clone was seen a handful of times. This chain joins TRBV27 and TRBJ2-7; 8 nucleotides agree with TRBD2. This CDR3 contains 15 residues. The trim removed 0 bases at V and 4 bases at J, leaving 5 bases unmatched. CDR1 is MNHEY, CDR2 SMNVEV, per germline (reference sequence). CDR3 residues: CASSLSTGGVYEQYF. The CDR3, as DNA: TGTGCCAGCAGTTTATCGACGGGGGGGGTTTACGAGCAGTACTTC.

The chain recombines TRBV30 with TRBJ2-2; D unclear. The CDR3 is 12 residues long. The V gene lost 0 bases and the J gene lost 6 bases, with 5 bases spanning the gap. Looked up from germline, CDR1 is GTSNPN and CDR2 is SVGIG (reference sequence). CDR3 protein: CAWSVHAGELFF. The DNA of the CDR3 is TGTGCCTGGAGTGTACACGCCGGGGAGCTGTTTTTT. Full variable domain (missing parts from reference TRBV30 and TRBJ2-2): SQTIHQWPATLVQPVGSPLSLECTVEGTSNPNLYWYRQAAGRGLQLLFYSVGIGQISSEVPQNLSASRPQDRQFILSSKKLLLSDSGFYLCAWSVHAGELFFGEGSRLTVL.

V and J are TRBV7-9 and TRBJ1-2; D is possibly TRBD1 (5 bases). V dropped 1 base and J dropped 4 bases, with 10 bases sitting between them. This CDR3 spans 14 amino acids. Germline CDR1 reads SEHNR; CDR2 reads FQNEAQ (reference sequence). The chain's CDR3 is CASSLGGDFYGYTF. In DNA form, the CDR3 reads TGTGCCAGCAGCTTAGGGGGGGATTTCTATGGCTACACCTTC.

The chain combines TRBV14 with TRBJ2-7, with no clear D. Germline V gives CDR1 SGHDN, CDR2 FVKESK. The CDR3 consists of 13 residues. V was clipped by 0 bases and J by 5 bases, with 8 bases between them. This CDR3 is CASSQDLGNEQYF. CDR3 coding DNA: TGTGCCAGCAGCCAAGATTTAGGGAACGAGCAGTACTTC.

V and J are TRBV5-4 and TRBJ2-3; the D is unclear. Germline V CDR1 and CDR2: SGHNT, YYREEE (reference sequence). V was cut by 0 bases and J by 1 base, with 3 bases left in between. This CDR3 has 13 residues. The CDR3 DNA reads TGTGCCAGCAGCTTGGGGGGCACAGATACGCAGTATTTT. This encodes CASSLGGTDTQYF.

V and J are TRBV7-2 and TRBJ2-3, with a tentative D call TRBD1 (6 bases). CDR3 length: 13 amino acids. Germline V CDR1 and CDR2: SGHTA, FQGNSA. Trimming shortened V by 4 bases and J by 6 bases, and 11 bases separated the two germline ends. Here the CDR3 reads CASSSPQGDTQYF. The CDR3 DNA follows: TGTGCCAGCAGCTCCCCGCAGGGGGATACGCAGTATTTT.

J is TRBJ1-2 and V is TRBV4-3; D is possibly TRBD1 (5 bases). Germline CDR1 reads LGHNA; CDR2 reads YSLEER. The CDR3 length is 17 residues. V was pared by 4 bases and J by 0 bases, with 18 bases between. CDR3 coding DNA: TGCGCCAGCAGCCGTACGATCCAGGGCCTAGCTAACTATGGCTACACCTTC. It translates to CASSRTIQGLANYGYTF.

The chain combines TRBV2 with TRBJ2-2; 12 bases match TRBD2. Germline trimming cut 5 bases from V and 7 bases from J; bases unmatched to any gene: 8. The CDR3 spans 16 residues. CDR1 is SNHLY and CDR2 is FYNNEI in the germline V gene. The CDR3 DNA sequence: TGTGCCAGCAGTTCATCTAGCGGGAGGGCCAGCGGGGAGCTGTTTTTT. It translates to CASSSSSGRASGELFF.

The rearrangement links TRBV27 to TRBJ2-7; 15 bases are shared with TRBD2. J was trimmed by 6 bases and V by 6 bases; bases with no gene match: 9. This CDR3 is 16 amino acids long. Germline V gives CDR1 MNHEY, CDR2 SMNVEV (reference sequence). In DNA form, the CDR3 reads TGTGCCAGCAGCACCGCCGGACTAGCGGGAGGGGGCGAGCAGTACTTC. It specifies CASSTAGLAGGGEQYF.

This clone was counted a single time. The chain uses TRBV7-2 and TRBJ2-2; no reliable D call. This CDR3 contains 12 residues. Trimming pared 6 bases from V and 10 bases from J, leaving 12 bases between. CDR1 SGHTA and CDR2 FQGNSA come from the germline V gene. CDR3 DNA: TGTGCCAGCAGTTCTAACCTGGAGGAGCTGTTTTTT. Translated: CASSSNLEELFF.